This paragraph covers one T cell receptor (beta chain) sequence. What it binds is not known. Profiling relied on immunoSEQ multiplex PCR, and the TCRdb table lists in-frame clones only, not all of them. The repertoire holds approximately 45,000 clones, 81% seen once, with approximately 17% in the top ten. This entry is derived from a study of T cells in localized non-small cell lung cancer. Study observations and caveats: Uninvolved adjacent lung had higher T cell clonality than tumor and all other tissues.

Looked up from germline, CDR1 is SGHDT and CDR2 is YYEEEE. The CDR3 has 13 amino acids. V was cut by 4 bases and J by 7 bases, with 14 bases left in between. V usage is TRBV5-6 and J usage is TRBJ1-1; D gene uncertain. The TCR originated in a man between 40 and 70 years old with stage III lung adenocarcinoma. The material sequenced was peripheral blood mononuclear cells, taken before any cancer treatment. As DNA, the CDR3 is TGTGCCAGCAGCCCGGAGCCGGGAAGTGAAGCTTTCTTT. It specifies CASSPEPGSEAFF.